This T cell receptor (beta chain) was recovered during a study of beta chain features in type 1 diabetes. The CDR3 has 13 residues. The V end was cut by 0 bases, the J end by 10 bases, with 7 bases between. The V gene's germline CDR1 is LNHNV and CDR2 YYDKDF (reference sequence). Investigators reverse transcribed all isolated RNA, so they sequenced expressed TCRB transcripts. Produced via immunoSEQ multiplex PCR; TCRdb's table is partial and in-frame only. The profile shows around 350,000 clones, around 12% of them singletons. General observations from the study: Patients' naive, central memory and Treg TCRB repertoires seemed closer to one another than those of healthy donors. Whether TCRB rearrangement is influenced by HLA type was left unresolved in this analysis. Sequencing the cDNA could make cells with high TCR expression show up more than they should.

A few counts support this clone. What it binds is not known. The chain couples TRBV15 to TRBJ1-6; no clear D gene. The source material was naive CD4+ T cells from blood. The TCR comes from a man younger than 35 in good health. CDR3 region: CATSREEGSPLHF. Written as DNA, the CDR3 is TGTGCCACCAGCAGAGAGGAGGGATCACCCCTCCACTTT.